This entry lists 2 T cell receptor beta chains sequenced from one sample in a study of T cells in Graves' hyperthyroidism and ophthalmopathy. RNA transcripts were the template for amplifying TCR beta CDR3 regions. Carried out on the TCR CDR3, a first-round RT-PCR used the HTBI primer set. MiXCR, applied by TCRdb to the multiplex PCR reads, yields one record per CDR3 protein. Among fewer than 700,000 distinct CDR3 sequences listed, more than 15% were seen once. The sequencing input was blood. The receptors originated from a woman between 18 and 30 years old with Graves' ophthalmopathy.

This clonotype was counted ten times or more. The CDR3 protein is CASSYSIRGRNEKLFF. In DNA form, the CDR3 reads TGTGCCAGCAGTTACTCGATCAGGGGGAGAAATGAAAAACTGTTTTTT. The rearrangement links TRBV6-5 to TRBJ1-4; 7 nucleotides agree with TRBD1. CDR1 and CDR2 from the germline V gene are MNHEY and SVGAGI. After removal of 0 bases from V and 5 bases from J, the junction contained 6 bases not matched to a gene. CDR3 length: 16 amino acids.

The genes are TRBV20-1 and TRBJ2-1, with 12 bases aligning to TRBD1. Per germline, CDR1 DFQATT and CDR2 SNEGSKA (reference sequence). With V trimmed by 5 bases and J by 8 bases, 7 bases remained unmatched. The CDR3 has 14 residues. The CDR3 region is CSAGGTGGLDEQFF. The CDR3, as DNA: TGCAGTGCTGGAGGGACAGGGGGCCTGGATGAGCAGTTCTTC.